Listed below are T cell receptor beta chains from one sample, sequenced in a study of CD8 T cells in ankylosing spondylitis. TCRdb called the 5' RACE reads again in MiXCR, with one record for every CDR3 protein. The repertoire holds about 700,000 distinct CDR3 sequences, with over 15% as singletons. Sequences were obtained from blood, either unsorted or a sorted T cell fraction (not recorded which). The receptors derive from a male donor with ankylosing spondylitis. Each CDR3 is given with its conserved first and last residue. The order of the fields is J gene, D gene, clone size, CDR3 length, V gene, CDR3 protein, CDR3 DNA. D genes are given only for firm matches. Expanded clones are given a class, and other clones once, few, many or no size at all.

>TRBJ2-7|NA|few|14|TRBV28
CASRGDRKAYECCF
TGTGCCAGCAGGGGAGACAGAAAAGCCTACGAGTGTTGCTTC
>TRBJ2-1|TRBD2|NA|14|TRBV7-2
CPQRGTQKNNEQFF
TGTCCCCAGCGGGGTACCCAAAAAAACAATGAGCAGTTCTTC
>TRBJ1-4|NA|few|13|TRBV29-1
CSVRAPMSEKLFF
TGCAGCGTTAGGGCCCCCATGTCGGAAAAACTGTTTTTT
>TRBJ2-5|NA|NA|13|TRBV29-1
CSASVGRGETQYF
TGCAGCGCTTCAGTAGGGCGGGGAGAGACCCAGTACTTC
>TRBJ2-1|TRBD2|few|17|TRBV12-3/TRBV12-4
CASSSTPRESSYNEQFF
TGTGCCAGCAGTTCCACACCGCGGGAGAGCTCCTACAATGAGCAGTTCTTC
>TRBJ2-1|NA|NA|16|TRBV29-1
CSVVVVGARAYNEQFF
TGCAGCGTTGTAGTTGTTGGGGCGAGGGCCTACAATGAGCAGTTCTTC
>TRBJ1-1|NA|NA|14|TRBV5-1
CASSTGSFNIEAFF
TGCGCCAGCAGCACGGGGTCCTTTAATATTGAAGCTTTCTTT
>TRBJ1-4|NA|NA|14|TRBV5-1
CASSLETSNEKLFF
TGCGCCAGCAGCTTAGAGACATCTAATGAAAAACTGTTTTTT
>TRBJ2-5|TRBD1|NA|14|TRBV3-1
CASSQIGQGETQYF
TGTGCCAGCAGCCAAATCGGACAGGGAGAGACCCAGTACTTC
>TRBJ1-1|NA|NA|12|TRBV3-1
CASRSRNTEAFF
TGTGCCAGCAGGTCACGGAACACTGAAGCTTTCTTT
>TRBJ2-1|TRBD2|NA|16|TRBV20-1
CSAPSPPAGGGNEQFF
TGCAGTGCTCCCTCGCCCCCAGCCGGGGGGGGCAATGAGCAGTTCTTC
>TRBJ2-1|NA|NA|12|TRBV11-2
CASSLVLGEQFF
TGTGCCAGCAGCTTGGTATTGGGTGAGCAGTTCTTC
>TRBJ2-3|NA|few|16|TRBV7-2
CASSPLPISSTDTQYF
TGTGCCAGCAGCCCCCTACCTATATCTAGCACAGATACGCAGTATTTT
>TRBJ2-5|NA|few|15|TRBV18
CASSPSRAGLETQYF
TGTGCCAGCTCACCATCCAGGGCAGGACTAGAGACCCAGTACTTC
>TRBJ1-5|NA|NA|16|TRBV20-1
CSARDPQGDSNQPQHF
TGCAGTGCTAGAGATCCCCAGGGTGATAGCAATCAGCCCCAGCATTTT
>TRBJ2-1|NA|few|15|TRBV5-1
CASSFSTRGNNEQFF
TGCGCCAGCAGCTTCTCAACCCGGGGGAACAATGAGCAGTTCTTC
>TRBJ2-3|NA|NA|14|TRBV29-1
CSVGPHSGVDTQYF
TGCAGCGTCGGGCCTCACTCAGGGGTAGATACGCAGTATTTT
>TRBJ1-2|NA|many|15|TRBV28
CASSLNPTATYGYTF
TGTGCCAGCAGTTTAAATCCGACAGCCACCTATGGCTACACCTTC
>TRBJ1-5|TRBD1|NA|16|TRBV6-1
CASSRADRGNNQPQHF
TGTGCCAGCAGTAGAGCTGACAGGGGGAATAATCAGCCCCAGCATTTT
>TRBJ2-6|NA|few|18|TRBV9
CASSPRPQQGAGANVLTF
TGTGCCAGCAGCCCTCGACCCCAGCAGGGAGCTGGGGCCAACGTCCTGACTTTC
>TRBJ1-6|NA|few|12|TRBV20-1
CSARFLNSPLHF
TGCAGTGCTAGATTCCTCAATTCACCCCTCCACTTT
>TRBJ1-1|TRBD1|NA|16|TRBV4-1
CASSQGWTGWYTEAFF
TGCGCCAGCAGCCAAGGCTGGACAGGCTGGTACACTGAAGCTTTCTTT
>TRBJ2-1|TRBD1|few|12|TRBV15
CATSREGGEQFF
TGTGCCACCAGCCGGGAAGGGGGCGAGCAGTTCTTC
>TRBJ2-7|NA|NA|12|TRBV6-2/TRBV6-3
CASSYLQVEQYF
TGTGCCAGCAGTTACTTGCAGGTCGAGCAGTACTTC
>TRBJ2-1|NA|NA|18|TRBV10-3
CAISESTGGGAGWAEQFF
TGTGCCATCAGTGAGTCGACTGGGGGGGGCGCGGGCTGGGCTGAGCAGTTCTTC
>TRBJ1-2|NA|few|13|TRBV19
CASTLQGNYGYTF
TGTGCCAGTACCCTACAAGGAAACTATGGCTACACCTTC
>TRBJ1-1|TRBD1|NA|15|TRBV24-1
CATSDSGQGHTEAFF
TGTGCCACCAGTGATTCAGGACAGGGACACACTGAAGCTTTCTTT
>TRBJ2-1|TRBD2|NA|15|TRBV7-9
CASSFLSGAVDEQFF
TGTGCCAGCAGCTTTCTGAGCGGGGCGGTTGATGAGCAGTTCTTC
>TRBJ2-5|NA|few|13|TRBV5-1
CASSLDLRETQYF
TGCGCCAGCAGCTTGGACTTACGGGAGACCCAGTACTTC
>TRBJ2-1|NA|NA|16|TRBV9
CASSAPGGTSYNEQFF
TGTGCCAGCAGCGCCCCAGGGGGGACCTCCTACAATGAGCAGTTCTTC
>TRBJ2-1|NA|NA|16|TRBV24-1
CATSAAGHSSYNEQFF
TGTGCCACCAGTGCGGCAGGTCACAGCTCCTACAATGAGCAGTTCTTC
>TRBJ2-7|NA|NA|13|TRBV20-1
CSASKGSSYEQYF
TGCAGTGCTAGCAAAGGAAGCTCCTACGAGCAGTACTTC
>TRBJ1-5|NA|once|16|TRBV19
CASSIRPSNSNQPQHF
TGTGCCAGTAGTATAAGGCCCTCGAATAGCAATCAGCCCCAGCATTTT
>TRBJ2-7|TRBD2|few|13|TRBV29-1
CSASSGFLYEQYF
TGCAGCGCGAGTAGCGGGTTTCTCTACGAGCAGTACTTC
>TRBJ2-7|TRBD2|few|15|TRBV10-3
CATSDLLAANYEQYF
TGTGCCACGTCGGACTTACTAGCGGCAAACTACGAGCAGTACTTC
>TRBJ2-5|TRBD2|NA|15|TRBV27
CASSVDAGVGETQYF
TGTGCCAGCAGTGTTGACGCGGGAGTCGGTGAGACCCAGTACTTC
>TRBJ2-1|NA|few|15|TRBV25-1
CASSSAGQIYNEQFF
TGTGCCAGCAGTTCCGCGGGACAGATCTACAATGAGCAGTTCTTC
>TRBJ1-6|TRBD1|many|16|TRBV20-1
CSAEGQISSYNSPLHF
TGCAGTGCGGAGGGACAGATAAGCTCCTATAATTCACCCCTCCACTTT
>TRBJ1-2|NA|NA|14|TRBV29-1
CSVESYVQNYGYTF
TGCAGCGTTGAATCATACGTACAGAACTATGGCTACACCTTC
>TRBJ1-1|NA|few|15|TRBV5-1
CASSFGGGLSTEAFF
TGCGCCAGCAGCTTCGGAGGAGGGTTGAGTACTGAAGCTTTCTTT
>TRBJ2-2|NA|few|15|TRBV6-2/TRBV6-3
CASSYSGINTGELFF
TGTGCCAGCAGTTATTCGGGGATCAACACCGGGGAGCTGTTTTTT